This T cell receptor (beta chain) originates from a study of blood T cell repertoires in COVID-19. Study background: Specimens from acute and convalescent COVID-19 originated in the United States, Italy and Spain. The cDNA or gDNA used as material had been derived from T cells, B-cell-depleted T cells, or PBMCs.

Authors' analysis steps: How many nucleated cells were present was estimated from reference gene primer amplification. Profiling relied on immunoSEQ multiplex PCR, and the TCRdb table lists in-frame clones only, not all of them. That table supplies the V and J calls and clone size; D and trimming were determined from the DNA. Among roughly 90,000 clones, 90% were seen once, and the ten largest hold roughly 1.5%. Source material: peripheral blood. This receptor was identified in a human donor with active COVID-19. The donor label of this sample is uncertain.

The CDR3 bases are TGCGCCAGCAGCTTCAGCGGTGATGGCGCCGGGGAGCTGTTTTTT. Its protein product is CASSFSGDGAGELFF. V and J are TRBV5-1 and TRBJ2-2; weak D call: TRBD2 (5 bases). The CDR3 extends over 15 amino acids. Looked up from germline, CDR1 is SGHRS and CDR2 is YFSETQ. V was shortened by 2 bases and J by 6 bases, with 14 bases between the two germline ends.